Listed below are T cell receptor beta chains from one sample, sequenced in a study of tumor and adjacent non-tumor tissue in lung cancer. TCRdb redid the calling of the multiplex PCR reads with MiXCR, one entry per CDR3 protein. The sample lists 120,000 or so distinct CDR3 sequences, 60% to 70% occurring once. Sequences were obtained from lung tumor tissue. All receptors come from a man aged 25 to 40 with non-small cell lung cancer. Each CDR3 is given with its conserved first and last residue. D genes are given only for firm matches. Expanded clones are given a class, and other clones once, few, many or no size at all.

d_call | clone_size | j_call | v_call | cdr3_nt | cdr3_aa
. | once | TRBJ2-1 | TRBV11-2 | TGTGCTAGCAGCCCCGGGACTGGTGAACAGATCTTC | CASSPGTGEQIF
TRBD2 | . | TRBJ2-7 | TRBV4-1 | TGCGCCAAGAGCCAAGATGAGACGGGAGGGACCTACGAGCAGTACTTC | CAKSQDETGGTYEQYF
TRBD1 | . | TRBJ2-2 | TRBV7-9 | TGTGCCAGCAGACCAGGACAGGCGAACACCGGGGAGCTGTTTTTT | CASRPGQANTGELFF
. | . | TRBJ1-4 | TRBV6-6 | TGTGCCAGCATTCCAAACAGGGATGTTAATGAAAAACTGTTTTTT | CASIPNRDVNEKLFF
. | . | TRBJ2-5 | TRBV11-1 | TGTACCAATAGCGCCGACACGTACCAAGAGACCCAGTACTTC | CTNSADTYQETQYF
. | many | TRBJ1-1 | TRBV6-6 | TGTGCCAGCATCGACTCCCCCGGGACACCGAACACTGAAGCTTTCTTT | CASIDSPGTPNTEAFF
TRBD2 | many | TRBJ2-3 | TRBV20-1 | TGCAGTGCTAAAAGACTAGCGGGAGTTCAGTCGGGTTTTGATACGCAGTATTTT | CSAKRLAGVQSGFDTQYF
TRBD1 | . | TRBJ2-5 | TRBV5-5 | TGTGCCAGCAGCGGTTGGACAGGGAGTGGGACCCAGTACTTC | CASSGWTGSGTQYF
TRBD2 | . | TRBJ2-3 | TRBV5-5 | TGTGCCAGCAGCTTGGAGCAAGCGGGGGGGCCAGGTGCGCAGTATTTT | CASSLEQAGGPGAQYF
. | . | TRBJ2-6 | TRBV4-1 | TGCGCCAGCGGCCCCAATGGGGCCCTCTCCGGGGCCAACCTCCTGACTTTC | CASGPNGALSGANLLTF
TRBD1 | few | TRBJ1-1 | TRBV24-1 | TGTGCCACCAGTACGTCCGGGACAGGTCCCACTGAAGCTTTCTTT | CATSTSGTGPTEAFF
. | . | TRBJ2-1 | TRBV20-1 | TGCACTGCTAGAGTCCAAGGGGGTAGTAAAGACAATGAGCAGTTCTTC | CTARVQGGSKDNEQFF
TRBD2 | . | TRBJ2-7 | TRBV15 | TGTGCCACCAGCAGAGAAGGCGGGAGCTACGAGCAGTACTTC | CATSREGGSYEQYF
. | . | TRBJ2-3 | TRBV10-3 | TGTGCCACCAGAACGAGGGATACGCAGTATTTT | CATRTRDTQYF
. | many | TRBJ2-5 | TRBV6-2/TRBV6-3 | TGTGCCAGCAGCCGGAGATTTCTGCAAGAGACCCAGTACTTC | CASSRRFLQETQYF
. | medium-sized | TRBJ1-2 | TRBV20-1 | TGCAGTGCTAGAGATGAGGGGCAGCCCAACTCTAACTATGGCTACACCTTC | CSARDEGQPNSNYGYTF
TRBD1 | . | TRBJ1-1 | TRBV11-2 | TGTGCCACTGTGACAGGGTCCGAAGCTTTCTTT | CATVTGSEAFF
. | once | TRBJ2-7 | TRBV11-2 | TGTGCCAGCAGCTTAGATCTGAGGGCTGGTTCGTATGAGCAGTACTTC | CASSLDLRAGSYEQYF
. | few | TRBJ2-5 | TRBV2 | TGTGCCAGCAATGGTAGCGGTCAAGAGACCCAGTACTTC | CASNGSGQETQYF
TRBD2 | many | TRBJ2-5 | TRBV10-3 | TGTGCCATCAGTGGGGGGGGGACCCAGTACTTC | CAISGGGTQYF
. | many | TRBJ2-1 | TRBV20-1 | TGCAGTGCTCAATCCCCCCCTAGCAATGAGCAGTTCTTC | CSAQSPPSNEQFF
. | . | TRBJ1-4 | TRBV7-9 | TGTGCCAGCAGCTCGGGCAGGGAAGGGCCTGATGAAAAACCGTTTTTT | CASSSGREGPDEKPFF
. | . | TRBJ1-1 | TRBV29-1 | TGCAGCGTCAGAGGGCCCCTCACTGAAGCTTTCTTT | CSVRGPLTEAFF
TRBD1 | . | TRBJ1-2 | TRBV6-5 | TGTGCCGGCATCGGGACAGGTGGCTATGGCTACACCTTC | CAGIGTGGYGYTF
. | . | TRBJ2-1 | TRBV20-1 | TGCGGTGCTAGAGATTGGCAGAGCTACAATGAGCAGCTCTTC | CGARDWQSYNEQLF
. | . | TRBJ1-2 | TRBV10-3 | TGTGCTATCCTTCCTGACGGTGCCGCCGTCTACACCTTC | CAILPDGAAVYTF
TRBD2 | . | TRBJ2-1 | TRBV4-2 | TGTGCCAGCAGCCAAGATTATAGCGGGATAATCGATGAGCAGTTCTTC | CASSQDYSGIIDEQFF